This passage covers 5 T cell receptor beta chains from one sample sequenced in a study of T cell responses to AZD1222 COVID-19 vaccine. This table comes from immunoSEQ multiplex PCR, and its TCRdb copy is limited to in-frame clones, with some not included. Among about 120,000 clones listed, roughly 88% were seen once. The sequencing here drew on peripheral blood, taken on day 0 of AZD1222 vaccination. These receptors were obtained from an adult in good health.

This chain uses TRBV7-9 with TRBJ2-7, with D possibly being TRBD2 (5 bases). Deletions cut 6 bases from V and 2 bases from J, with 14 bases between. This CDR3 comprises 14 residues. Germline CDR1 and CDR2: SEHNR and FQNEAQ (reference sequence). The CDR3 DNA reads as TGTGCCAGCAGTTTTGGACCCGGGGCCTACGAGCAGTACTTC. This gives the protein CASSFGPGAYEQYF. Full variable domain (remainder filled in from reference TRBV7-9 and TRBJ2-7): DTGVSQNPRHKITKRGQNVTFRCDPISEHNRLYWYRQTLGQGPEFLTYFQNEAQLEKSRLLSDRFSAERPKGSFSTLEIQRTEQGDSAMYLCASSFGPGAYEQYFGPGTRLTVT.

The chain uses TRBV30 and TRBJ1-1; no definite D call. Looked up from germline, CDR1 is GTSNPN and CDR2 is SVGIG (reference sequence). This CDR3 has 10 amino acids. Trimming cost V 7 bases and J 10 bases, with 13 bases left between them. This chain's CDR3 is CASQDLRAFF. The CDR3 region has the DNA TGTGCCTCTCAGGACCTACGAGCTTTCTTT.

The chain joins TRBV6-4 to TRBJ2-1; 9 bases align to TRBD1. V lost 6 bases and J lost 10; bases outside the gene matches: 7. This CDR3 comprises 13 residues. Germline-derived CDR1 and CDR2 are MRHNA and SNTAGT. The DNA of the CDR3 is TGTGCCAGCAGGGAACAGGGGGCCGGGGAGCAGTTCTTC. Protein sequence: CASREQGAGEQFF.

The chain recombines TRBV12-3 or TRBV12-4 with TRBJ1-3; D is undetermined. The CDR3 has 11 residues. With 6 bases removed from V and 7 bases from J, the gap between germline ends came to 7 bases. Here the CDR3 DNA reads TGTGCCAGCAGCCGGGTGAACACCATATATTTT. Protein product: CASSRVNTIYF.

This clone occurred a few times. The chain combines TRBV30 with TRBJ1-1; 7 bases fit TRBD1. The V gene's germline CDR1 is GTSNPN and CDR2 SVGIG (reference sequence). The CDR3 sequence is 14 residues long. V lost 5 bases, J lost 2 bases, and 8 bases stayed unmatched. CDR3: CAWRGGQTNTEAFF. The CDR3 coding sequence is TGTGCCTGGCGAGGGGGACAGACTAACACTGAAGCTTTCTTT.